The present T cell receptor beta chain was sequenced within a study of T cell responses to AZD1222 COVID-19 vaccine. Background on the study: Researchers grouped second doses given at about 4 or about 12 weeks into one pool.

This CDR3 contains 18 residues. In germline, CDR1 is SGHRS, CDR2 YFSETQ. Between the trimmed V and J ends, which lost 0 bases and 4 bases, there was a span of 17 bases. Profiling relied on immunoSEQ multiplex PCR, and the TCRdb table lists in-frame clones only, not all of them. The table includes some 110,000 clones, roughly 90% detected once. The study, taken as a whole, reports: Among those given AZD1222, only six were seropositive at baseline. Reports say nearly half of spike-specific TCRs go after unmutated variant regions.

Remarks on this clone: What it binds is not known.

This TCR came from an adult in good health. The specimen was peripheral blood, collected on day 0 of AZD1222 vaccination. The chain recombines TRBV5-1 with TRBJ1-6; a weak D match, TRBD1 (6 bases). The DNA of the CDR3 is TGCGCCAGCAGCTTGGAAGGGGACACAAGCAGATATAATTCACCCCTCCACTTT. The encoded protein is CASSLEGDTSRYNSPLHF.